The 25 T cell receptor beta chains below all came from one sample that was sequenced in a study of cytomegalovirus exposure and HLA in healthy donors. Primers for the PCR totalled 60 Vbeta and 13 Jbeta. Sequencing was performed with immunoSEQ multiplex PCR; in TCRdb, only in-frame clones are kept and a portion is missing. Of some 150,000 clones in the sample, 80% are singletons; the top ten hold 2% to 3%. Specimen: PBMCs. All receptors come from a man over 45 in good health and CMV-seronegative.

The rearrangement uses TRBV29-1 and TRBJ2-1; TRBD1 matches 9 bases. Losses at the gene ends were 7 bases for V and 7 bases for J; bases not matched to a gene: 2. CDR3 length: 11 amino acids. Germline-derived CDR1 and CDR2 are SQVTM and ANQGSEA. The CDR3 loop reads CSAGQGNEQFF. In DNA, the CDR3 is TGCAGCGCCGGACAGGGGAATGAGCAGTTCTTC.

The CDR3, as DNA: TGTGCCAGCAGCTTATTGGGTCCTGGGAGACAAACAGCAAGGAACTATGGCTACACCTTC. It specifies CASSLLGPGRQTARNYGYTF. The V and J genes are TRBV7-6 and TRBJ1-2; D unclear. The CDR3 totals 20 residues. Trimming pared 2 bases from V and 2 bases from J, leaving 27 bases between. CDR1 and CDR2 from the germline V gene are SGHVS and FNYEAQ.

V and J are TRBV5-5 and TRBJ1-4; no reliable D call. Trimming stripped 3 bases from V and 3 bases from J, with 9 bases between. The CDR3 covers 14 residues. CDR1 SGHKS and CDR2 YYEKEE come from the germline V gene (reference sequence). In DNA, the CDR3 is TGTGCCAGCAGCTCGGTGATGGCTAATGAAAAACTGTTTTTT. Residues: CASSSVMANEKLFF.

This chain uses TRBV9 with TRBJ2-5, with TRBD2 identical over 12 bases. Germline lookup yields CDR1 SGDLS and CDR2 YYNGEE. The CDR3 length is 16 residues. J lost 1 base, V lost 3 bases, and 4 bases had no gene match. Here the CDR3 reads CASSAQGLAGQETQYF. The CDR3 DNA follows: TGTGCCAGCAGCGCCCAGGGACTAGCGGGCCAAGAGACCCAGTACTTC.

The V gene is TRBV16, the J gene TRBJ1-1, with D unresolved. CDR3 size: 13 residues. The germline V gene has CDR1 KGHSY and CDR2 FQNENV. Trimming took 1 base from V and 3 from J, leaving 6 bases between them. This chain's CDR3 is CASSQLVDTEAFF. The DNA for the CDR3 is TGTGCCAGCAGCCAATTAGTAGACACTGAAGCTTTCTTT.

The chain recombines TRBV5-6 with TRBJ1-2; no clear D gene. From germline, CDR1 is SGHDT and CDR2 YYEEEE. CDR3 size: 14 residues. Trimming left V 2 bases short and J 6 bases short, with 14 bases between. The CDR3 sequence: CASSLGDGDHGYTF. In DNA form, the CDR3 reads TGTGCCAGCAGCTTAGGAGACGGGGATCATGGCTACACCTTC. Drawing the rest from reference TRBV5-6 and TRBJ1-2, the complete variable domain is DAGVTQSPTHLIKTRGQQVTLRCSPKSGHDTVSWYQQALGQGPQFIFQYYEEEERQRGNFPDRFSGHQFPNYSSELNVNALLLGDSALYLCASSLGDGDHGYTFGSGTRLTVV.

The rearrangement joins TRBV6-5 to TRBJ2-5, with a possible D match to TRBD1 (7 bases). Germline loops: CDR1 MNHEY, CDR2 SVGAGI. Trimming stripped 6 bases from V and 4 bases from J, with 15 bases between. This CDR3 comprises 14 residues. The CDR3 DNA follows: TGTGCCAGCAGCCTGGGACAGCGGGCAGAGACCCAGTACTTC. It encodes CASSLGQRAETQYF.

A note on this clone: The sample contains more than one DNA sequence encoding this CDR3. The rearrangement joins TRBV30 to TRBJ1-2; TRBD1 agrees at 9 bases. J lost 8 bases, V lost 5 bases, and 3 bases had no gene match. CDR3 length equals 11 residues. Germline V gene lookup returns CDR1 GTSNPN and CDR2 SVGIG (reference sequence). In nucleotides, the CDR3 is TGTGCCTGGGACAGGGGGTACGGCTACACCTTC. Translation: CAWDRGYGYTF.

The chain is built from TRBV20-1 and TRBJ1-2, with D possibly matching TRBD1 (5 bases). V was trimmed by 3 bases and J by 7 bases, leaving 9 bases between them. This CDR3 comprises 11 residues. Germline V gene sequence: CDR1 DFQATT, CDR2 SNEGSKA (reference sequence). This CDR3 reads CSASQGSGYTF. For the CDR3, the DNA is TGCAGTGCTAGCCAGGGAAGTGGCTACACCTTC.

The count of this clone is one. The chain carries TRBV5-4 and TRBJ2-1; D uncertain. Germline V gives CDR1 SGHNT, CDR2 YYREEE (reference sequence). The CDR3 spans 13 residues. V lost 4 bases, J lost 7 bases, and 12 bases lay in between. The CDR3 region is CASSHRRGNEQFF. In nucleotides, the CDR3 is TGTGCCAGCAGCCATAGAAGAGGAAATGAGCAGTTCTTC.

CDR3 sequence (DNA): TGTGCCAGCAGTTTATCGTTATCAGGGCACGAAAAAAACATTCAGTACTTC. Protein sequence: CASSLSLSGHEKNIQYF. The chain carries TRBV27 and TRBJ2-4, with D perhaps matching TRBD1 (5 bases). Trimming cost V 0 bases and J 4 bases, with 16 bases left between them. CDR1 MNHEY and CDR2 SMNVEV come from the germline V gene (reference sequence). The CDR3 extends over 17 amino acids.

The V and J genes are TRBV11-3 and TRBJ2-3; D call uncertain. The CDR3 extends over 14 amino acids. Trimming took off 2 bases at V and 4 bases at J, with 10 bases between the two ends. The germline V gene has CDR1 SGHNT and CDR2 YENEEA. The chain's CDR3 is CASSLTRQADTQYF. The CDR3 DNA reads as TGTGCCAGCAGCTTAACCAGGCAGGCAGATACGCAGTATTTT.

V is TRBV9 and J is TRBJ2-3; D perhaps matches TRBD2 (6 bases). The V gene lost 3 bases and the J gene lost 1 base, with 12 bases spanning the gap. The CDR3 consists of 15 residues. The germline gives CDR1 SGDLS, CDR2 YYNGEE. As DNA, the CDR3 is TGTGCCAGCAGCGAAGGTGGCGGGGGCACAGATACGCAGTATTTT. Translating it yields CASSEGGGGTDTQYF.

The J gene is TRBJ1-1, the V gene TRBV6-1, with D tentatively TRBD1 (5 bases). This CDR3 has 14 amino acids. Germline V CDR1 and CDR2: MNHNS, SASEGT. Trimming took off 8 bases at V and 5 bases at J, with 18 bases between the two ends. The CDR3 region is CASGPPGVRTEAFF. CDR3 bases: TGTGCCAGCGGGCCTCCGGGGGTGAGGACTGAAGCTTTCTTT.

This clone was seen a single time. This chain joins TRBV4-1 and TRBJ1-6; D is undetermined. The CDR3 runs to 16 residues. Trimming left V 0 bases short and J 7 bases short, with 13 bases between. Germline V gene lookup returns CDR1 MGHRA and CDR2 YSYEKL. CDR3 amino acids: CASSQDRPLENSPLHF. The CDR3 DNA follows: TGCGCCAGCAGCCAAGACCGGCCCTTGGAGAATTCACCCCTCCACTTT.

This clone was detected only once. This chain uses TRBV7-8 with TRBJ2-2, with 9 positions matching TRBD1. The J segment lost 7 bases and the V segment lost 1 base, leaving 7 bases of the junction unmatched. The germline V gene has CDR1 SGHVS and CDR2 FQNEAQ. The CDR3 length is 16 residues. The CDR3 reads CASSLVRDRVRGELFF. CDR3 bases: TGTGCCAGCAGCTTAGTCAGGGACAGGGTGCGCGGGGAGCTGTTTTTT.

The V and J genes are TRBV29-1 and TRBJ1-3; possibly TRBD1 for D (5 bases). Germline-derived CDR1 and CDR2 are SQVTM and ANQGSEA. This CDR3 is 12 amino acids long. Deletions cut 2 bases from V and 9 bases from J, with 11 bases between. CDR3 nucleotides: TGCAGCGTTGAAAAGGGGCAGGGCACCATATATTTT. It encodes CSVEKGQGTIYF.

The sample holds one count of this clone. The chain is built from TRBV11-2 and TRBJ2-7; the D is unclear. The CDR3 is 11 residues long. Germline lookup yields CDR1 SGHAT and CDR2 FQNNGV. V gave up 1 base and J gave up 5 bases, with 3 bases separating them. Written as DNA, the CDR3 is TGTGCCAGCAGCTTAGCGGACGAGCAGTACTTC. It is translated as CASSLADEQYF.

The V call is TRBV5-1, the J call TRBJ2-2, with D tentatively TRBD2 (6 bases). This CDR3 contains 15 residues. Germline V lookup: CDR1 SGHRS, CDR2 YFSETQ. V was cut by 0 bases and J by 5 bases, with 11 bases left in between. CDR3 sequence: CASSLAGTHTGELFF. In DNA, the CDR3 is TGCGCCAGCAGCTTGGCGGGGACTCATACCGGGGAGCTGTTTTTT.

The table lists this clone with a count of one. This sequence joins TRBV27 and TRBJ1-4, with D perhaps matching TRBD1 (6 bases). The CDR3 length is 14 residues. The V gene lost 8 bases and the J gene lost 4 bases, with 14 bases spanning the gap. Germline assignment: CDR1 MNHEY and CDR2 SMNVEV (reference sequence). CDR3 amino acids: CASRRTASNEKLFF. DNA of the CDR3: TGTGCCAGCCGTCGGACAGCAAGTAATGAAAAACTGTTTTTT. The full variable domain, with the rest looked up from reference TRBV27 and TRBJ1-4, is EAQVTQNPRYLITVTGKKLTVTCSQNMNHEYMSWYRQDPGLGLRQIYYSMNVEVTDKGDVPEGYKVSRKEKRNFPLILESPSPNQTSLYFCASRRTASNEKLFFGSGTQLSVL.

On this clone itself: The sample holds other DNA sequences that translate to the same CDR3. The V gene is TRBV5-6, the J gene TRBJ1-1; D is uncertain. The CDR3 is 14 residues long. Germline V gene data show CDR1 as SGHDT and CDR2 as YYEEEE. With 0 bases removed from V and 1 base from J, the gap between germline ends came to 7 bases. CDR3 bases: TGTGCCAGCAGCTTGGCCGGAGGGAACACTGAAGCTTTCTTT. Protein: CASSLAGGNTEAFF.

CDR3 DNA: TGTGCCAGCACCTTTACTGGGGACACACGCAATGAGCAGTTCTTC. This gives the protein CASTFTGDTRNEQFF. This chain connects TRBV9 to TRBJ2-1; a weak D match, TRBD1 (6 bases). This CDR3 region has 15 residues. V was shortened by 6 bases and J by 6 bases, with 19 bases between the two germline ends. In germline, CDR1 is SGDLS, CDR2 YYNGEE.

The chain combines TRBV5-5 with TRBJ2-3; perhaps TRBD1 as D (6 bases). V was shortened by 6 bases and J by 3 bases, with 11 bases between the two germline ends. The CDR3 sequence is 13 residues long. Looked up from germline, CDR1 is SGHKS and CDR2 is YYEKEE (reference sequence). This chain's CDR3 is CASNLQGTDTQYF. CDR3 nucleotides: TGTGCCAGCAACTTACAGGGAACAGATACGCAGTATTTT.

As DNA, the CDR3 is TGCGCCAGCAGTGACAGGGCGCCATCTCGAGAGCAGTACTTC. The encoded protein is CASSDRAPSREQYF. The V gene is TRBV10-2, the J gene TRBJ2-7, with D perhaps matching TRBD1 (5 bases). CDR3 size: 14 residues. Germline V gene data show CDR1 as WSHSY and CDR2 as SAAADI. V was clipped by 3 bases and J by 7 bases, with 16 bases between them.

This clone was counted a few times. The gene calls are TRBV19 and TRBJ2-2, with D possibly matching TRBD1 (6 bases). Per the germline V gene, CDR1 is LNHDA and CDR2 is SQIVND (reference sequence). V was clipped by 9 bases and J by 9 bases, with 17 bases between them. CDR3 length: 13 amino acids. In DNA form, the CDR3 reads TGTGCCAGCGCAAACAAGGGGGATAGGGAGCTGTTTTTT. Translated, it gives CASANKGDRELFF.